This passage covers 16 T cell receptor beta chains from one sample sequenced in a study of T cells after yellow fever vaccination. A single record per CDR3 protein comes from TCRdb applying MiXCR to the 5' RACE reads. The sample has approximately 550,000 distinct CDR3 sequences; 15% to 20% are singletons. The source material was PBMCs, sampled 15 days after the yellow fever booster vaccination. The receptors shown here come from a man aged 30 to 45 who received the YFV17D yellow fever vaccine.

This clonotype was seen many times. As DNA, the CDR3 is TGTGCCAGCAGCTTAGCGCCCCGGGGCTCCTACAATGAGCAGTTCTTC. As protein: CASSLAPRGSYNEQFF. V and J are TRBV7-8 and TRBJ2-1; TRBD2 is a possible D gene (5 bases). Trimming cost V 0 bases and J 0 bases, with 9 bases left between them. Germline CDR1 is SGHVS and CDR2 is FQNEAQ. The CDR3 runs to 16 residues.

CDR3 region: CASTRRAGGELFF. The CDR3 bases are TGTGCCAGTACTCGGCGAGCGGGCGGGGAGCTGTTTTTT. The chain joins TRBV19 to TRBJ2-2, with D tentatively TRBD2 (6 bases). CDR3 length: 13 amino acids. Germline lookup yields CDR1 LNHDA and CDR2 SQIVND (reference sequence). Trimming stripped 7 bases from V and 7 bases from J, with 13 bases between.

This chain joins TRBV10-2 and TRBJ2-6; 8 positions match TRBD2. V trimming: 7 bases; J trimming: 0 bases; junction bases outside the gene matches: 8. Germline CDR1 reads WSHSY; CDR2 reads SAAADI. CDR3 length equals 17 residues. DNA for the CDR3: TGCGCCAGCACCTTATCGGGAGGGCCCTCTGGGGCCAACGTCCTGACTTTC. The encoded protein is CASTLSGGPSGANVLTF.

This clonotype came up many times. The chain links TRBV24-1 to TRBJ2-2, with 8 bases aligning to TRBD2. Germline lookup yields CDR1 KGHDR and CDR2 SFDVKD. V lost 7 bases to trimming and J lost 3 bases; unmatched junction nucleotides: 6. There are 15 residues in the CDR3. The CDR3 loop reads CATRSGSRDTGELFF. The CDR3 nucleotides are TGTGCCACCAGGAGCGGGAGCCGGGACACCGGGGAGCTGTTTTTT.

This clonotype was observed a few times. The V gene is TRBV10-3, the J gene TRBJ2-7, with D unresolved. V lost 5 bases, J lost 6 bases, and 11 bases lay in between. The CDR3 covers 12 residues. CDR1 is ENHRY, CDR2 SYGVKD, per germline. As DNA, the CDR3 is TGTGCCATCAGTTCGGATGTTTCCGAGCAGTACTTC. It translates to CAISSDVSEQYF.

J is TRBJ2-7 and V is TRBV3-1; D gene unclear. The CDR3 consists of 15 residues. Per germline, CDR1 LGHDT and CDR2 YNNKEL (reference sequence). The V gene lost 0 bases and the J gene lost 0 bases, with 9 bases spanning the gap. The CDR3 coding sequence is TGTGCCAGCAGCCAAGATGTACTCTACTCCTACGAGCAGTACTTC. It encodes CASSQDVLYSYEQYF.

CDR3 residues: CASSFPGLAANEQYF. CDR3 coding DNA: TGTGCCAGCAGCTTTCCGGGACTAGCGGCGAACGAGCAGTACTTC. The chain uses TRBV7-2 and TRBJ2-7, with 11 nucleotides matching TRBD2. V was pared by 3 bases and J by 5 bases, with 6 bases of the junction left unmatched. Germline V gives CDR1 SGHTA, CDR2 FQGNSA. CDR3 length equals 15 residues. Full variable domain (outside the CDR3, taken from reference TRBV7-2 and TRBJ2-7): GAGVSQSPSNKVTEKGKDVELRCDPISGHTALYWYRQSLGQGLEFLIYFQGNSAPDKSGLPSDRFSAERTGGSVSTLTIQRTQQEDSAVYLCASSFPGLAANEQYFGPGTRLTVT.

This clonotype was seen only a few times. The chain has TRBV27 and TRBJ2-3; the D gene is possibly TRBD1 (6 bases). Germline CDR1 is MNHEY and CDR2 is SMNVEV (reference sequence). The CDR3 is made up of 15 amino acids. V was trimmed by 5 bases and J by 0 bases, leaving 12 bases between them. CDR3 sequence (DNA): TGTGCCAGCAGTATATTACAGGGAAGCACAGATACGCAGTATTTT. It encodes CASSILQGSTDTQYF.

The V call is TRBV4-3, the J call TRBJ2-7, with TRBD2 as a possible D gene (5 bases). V was shortened by 0 bases and J by 4 bases, with 10 bases between the two germline ends. Germline assignment: CDR1 LGHNA and CDR2 YSLEER. The CDR3 spans 14 residues. CDR3 amino acids: CASSQDDPGYEQYF. The CDR3 nucleotides are TGCGCCAGCAGCCAAGATGATCCGGGATACGAGCAGTACTTC.

The sample holds many counts of this clonotype. The CDR3 nucleotides are TGCAGTGCGCCGACAGGCACAGATACGCAGTATTTT. It yields the protein CSAPTGTDTQYF. The chain has TRBV20-1 and TRBJ2-3; the D gene is possibly TRBD1 (5 bases). Germline CDR1 DFQATT, CDR2 SNEGSKA (reference sequence). The ends were cut back, 6 bases at V and 1 base at J, with 8 bases in the middle. The CDR3 is 12 amino acids.

In this sample, this clonotype is medium-sized. V is TRBV7-2 and J is TRBJ2-3; tentative D call: TRBD2 (6 bases). V was trimmed by 7 bases and J by 5 bases, leaving 19 bases between them. The CDR3 has 15 residues. Germline V gene sequence: CDR1 SGHTA, CDR2 FQGNSA. The CDR3 loop reads CASTKWDLVGDTQYF. In DNA form, the CDR3 reads TGTGCCAGCACCAAATGGGACTTGGTTGGAGATACGCAGTATTTT.

The gene calls are TRBV12-3 or TRBV12-4 and TRBJ1-5; TRBD1 matches at 9 bases. After removal of 1 base from V and 1 base from J, the junction contained 2 bases not matched to a gene. CDR3 length: 16 residues. The CDR3 nucleotides are TGTGCCAGCAGTTTAGTCGGGACAGGGAGCAATCAGCCCCAGCATTTT. This encodes CASSLVGTGSNQPQHF.

The table lists this clonotype with a few counts. The CDR3 nucleotides read TGCAGTGCTAGGAGTGCGGGAGAAGTCACCGGGGAGCTGTTTTTT. Residues: CSARSAGEVTGELFF. The genes are TRBV20-1 and TRBJ2-2; 7 bases map to TRBD2. Germline trimming cut 3 bases from V and 4 bases from J; bases unmatched to any gene: 8. This CDR3 is built from 15 residues. Germline assignment: CDR1 DFQATT and CDR2 SNEGSKA (reference sequence).

This clonotype came up a few times. The chain combines TRBV12-3 or TRBV12-4 with TRBJ2-2; D gene unclear. The length of the CDR3 is 13 residues. V lost 7 bases, J lost 5 bases, and 11 bases lay in between. CDR3 in amino acids: CASTLLGTGELFF. The CDR3 bases are TGTGCCAGCACCCTACTTGGGACCGGGGAGCTGTTTTTT.

This chain joins TRBV6-2 or TRBV6-3 and TRBJ2-4, with TRBD1 as a possible D gene (5 bases). Trimming took off 0 bases at V and 9 bases at J, with 15 bases between the two ends. Germline CDR1 reads MNHEY; CDR2 reads SVGEGT. CDR3 length: 15 residues. CDR3 loop: CASSYSVRGARIQYF. As DNA, the CDR3 is TGTGCCAGCAGTTACTCAGTTCGTGGGGCCCGCATTCAGTACTTC.

The V call is TRBV9, the J call TRBJ2-1, with D perhaps being TRBD1 or TRBD2 (6 bases each). Per the germline V gene, CDR1 is SGDLS and CDR2 is YYNGEE. The CDR3 spans 16 residues. V was shortened by 1 base and J by 5 bases, with 16 bases between the two germline ends. DNA of the CDR3: TGTGCCAGCAGCGTATGGCCCGGAGGGGGGCACAATGAGCAGTTCTTC. Its protein product is CASSVWPGGGHNEQFF. The full variable domain, completed using reference TRBV9 and TRBJ2-1, is DSGVTQTPKHLITATGQRVTLRCSPRSGDLSVYWYQQSLDQGLQFLIQYYNGEERAKGNILERFSAQQFPDLHSELNLSSLELGDSALYFCASSVWPGGGHNEQFFGPGTRLTVL.